This T cell receptor beta chain was documented in a study of T cells in Graves' hyperthyroidism and ophthalmopathy. In its sample, this clonotype was seen a few times. The source material, RNA transcripts, was used to amplify TCR beta CDR3 regions. The TCR CDR3 first-round RT-PCR relied on the HTBI primer set. TCRdb passed the multiplex PCR reads through MiXCR, listing each CDR3 protein once. Seen here are about 290,000 distinct CDR3 sequences, 10% to 15% observed once, and the top ten hold almost 8%. The sequence was obtained from a woman in her thirties with Graves' hyperthyroidism that later progressed to Graves' ophthalmopathy. What was sequenced was blood.

The CDR3 nucleotides are TGTGCCAGTAGTACCCACGGACAGGGTATCTCTGGGGCCAACGTCCTGACTTTC. Translating it yields CASSTHGQGISGANVLTF. V is TRBV19 and J is TRBJ2-6; 8 positions agree with TRBD1. J was trimmed by 0 bases and V by 4 bases; bases with no gene match: 8. Germline CDR1 is LNHDA and CDR2 is SQIVND (reference sequence). The CDR3 extends over 18 amino acids.